One and the same sample provided the 7 T cell receptor beta chains below, sequenced in a study of regulatory T cells in long-lasting Graves disease. To make TCR beta libraries, researchers used iRepertoire HTBI primers and Arm-PCR of CDR3 regions. TCRdb called the multiplex PCR reads again in MiXCR, with one record for every CDR3 protein. The sample records 500,000 to 700,000 distinct CDR3 sequences, 15% to 20% being singletons. Described time point: newly diagnosed GD, antithyroid drugs for less than 3 months. Isolated PBMC RNA provided the starting material for the TCR library. This sample was also put to use in a study of T cells in Graves' hyperthyroidism and ophthalmopathy.

The specimen was peripheral blood mononuclear cells (PBMCs), collected at new diagnosis, from a patient treated with antithyroid drugs. These receptors were taken from a woman aged 25 to 39 with Graves disease.

At least ten counts were recorded for this clonotype. This chain links TRBV11-2 with TRBJ1-4; a possible D gene is TRBD1 (5 bases). The germline V and J ends were trimmed by 0 bases and 7 bases, with 12 bases remaining between them. Germline V gives CDR1 SGHAT, CDR2 FQNNGV. The CDR3 is 15 residues long. CDR3 coding DNA: TGTGCCAGCAGCTTAGATCCAGGGACGGCTGAAAAACTGTTTTTT. Protein sequence: CASSLDPGTAEKLFF.

This chain uses TRBV3-1 with TRBJ2-1; 7 positions agree with TRBD2. The V gene's germline CDR1 is LGHDT and CDR2 YNNKEL (reference sequence). The CDR3 is made up of 17 amino acids. The V gene end was trimmed by 4 bases and the J gene end by 4 bases; junction bases not matched to a gene: 13. In DNA, the CDR3 is TGTGCCAGCAGCCCAGAAAGGGGACGGGAGGTGTACAATGAGCAGTTCTTC. It yields the protein CASSPERGREVYNEQFF.

This clonotype was seen at least ten times. J is TRBJ1-6 and V is TRBV20-1; 11 positions match TRBD1. Germline CDR1 and CDR2: DFQATT and SNEGSKA (reference sequence). With 3 bases clipped from V and 9 bases from J, the junction kept 7 bases outside the gene matches. The CDR3 sequence is 15 residues long. The CDR3 protein is CSASPGQGESSPLHF. The CDR3 DNA follows: TGCAGTGCTAGTCCGGGACAGGGGGAATCTTCACCCCTCCACTTT.

This clonotype came up many times. The V and J genes are TRBV6-1 and TRBJ2-1; 12 positions match TRBD2. Unmatched junction bases numbered 11, after V lost 8 bases and J lost 6 bases. The CDR3 is made up of 16 amino acids. Germline V CDR1 and CDR2: MNHNS, SASEGT. The DNA for the CDR3 is TGTGCCAGCGGGACTAGCGGGCGGAGTTTCGGCAATGAGCAGTTCTTC. Encoded protein: CASGTSGRSFGNEQFF.

This clonotype was observed a few times. The rearrangement links TRBV7-9 to TRBJ2-1; 9 positions match TRBD2. The length of the CDR3 is 18 residues. Germline V gives CDR1 SEHNR, CDR2 FQNEAQ (reference sequence). The junction had 10 bases not matched to a gene; V was cut back by 4 bases and J by 0 bases. The DNA of the CDR3 is TGTGCCAGCAGCTACGGACTAGCGATACTTAGCTCCTACAATGAGCAGTTCTTC. This translates into CASSYGLAILSSYNEQFF.

This clonotype was observed a few times. The V call is TRBV14, the J call TRBJ2-7, with a possible D match to TRBD2 (5 bases). Trimming shortened V by 3 bases and J by 6 bases, and 15 bases separated the two germline ends. The CDR3 is made up of 14 amino acids. Looked up from germline, CDR1 is SGHDN and CDR2 is FVKESK. The CDR3 nucleotides read TGTGCCAGCAGCCAGACCCGCGACTACGCCGAGCAGTACTTC. Its protein product is CASSQTRDYAEQYF.

Many counts were recorded for this clonotype. J is TRBJ1-5 and V is TRBV6-1; D not resolved. The CDR3 is 15 residues long. Germline V gives CDR1 MNHNS, CDR2 SASEGT. With 4 bases removed from V and 4 bases from J, the gap between germline ends came to 14 bases. The DNA for the CDR3 is TGTGCCAGCAGTGGGGGATACAGCGAGAATCAGCCCCAGCATTTT. Protein: CASSGGYSENQPQHF.